The 18 T cell receptor beta chains below come from one sample, sequenced in a study of response to subunit inactivated influenza vaccine (dated by TCRdb to about 2018). The receptor library was made with RT-PCR. Sequencing took place on an Illumina HiSeq 2500. The raw public data were reprocessed by TCRdb itself: fastp quality trimming at Q25, MiXCR clonotype calling, in-frame beta chains only. Identical CDR3 protein sequences are pooled into one entry, listed with their most common genes and DNA. Across this sample there are fewer than 600,000 distinct CDR3 sequences, with under 8.5% seen only once. Clones ranked in the top ten supply around 13% of the sample. The source material was PBMCs from blood, sampled around 25 months after vaccination. The receptors derive from a man aged 50 to 69 who received an inactivated influenza vaccine. Donor details come from another sample of the same person, matched by shared clones.

In nucleotides, the CDR3 is TGCAGCGTTGAGAGAGGACAGGCCATGTTCTACAATGAGCAGTTCTTC. It specifies CSVERGQAMFYNEQFF. This sequence joins TRBV29-1 and TRBJ2-1; 7 bases are shared with TRBD1. Germline-derived CDR1 and CDR2 are SQVTM and ANQGSEA. CDR3 size: 16 residues. The V segment lost 3 bases and the J segment 3 bases; nucleotides outside the gene matches: 11.

This sequence joins TRBV11-2 and TRBJ2-1; 8 nucleotides match TRBD1. The J segment lost 6 bases and the V segment lost 4 bases, leaving 14 bases of the junction unmatched. CDR1 is SGHAT and CDR2 is FQNNGV in the germline V gene. The CDR3 totals 17 residues. In DNA form, the CDR3 reads TGTGCCAGCAGCTCCCGCAGTTATGAACAGGGGGGCAATGAGCAGTTCTTC. Residues: CASSSRSYEQGGNEQFF.

The J gene is TRBJ1-6, the V gene TRBV6-2 or TRBV6-3; no clear D. CDR1 is MNHEY, CDR2 SVGEGT, per germline. V lost 7 bases and J 7 bases, leaving 14 bases between the germline ends. This CDR3 spans 14 amino acids. CDR3 amino acids: CASTDSGSNSPLHF. For the CDR3, the DNA is TGTGCCAGCACCGACTCCGGCAGCAATTCACCCCTCCACTTT.

As DNA, the CDR3 is TGTGCCAGCCCCTCTAACACTGAAGCTTTCTTT. It translates to CASPSNTEAFF. This chain joins TRBV2 and TRBJ1-1; no firm D call. The CDR3 runs 11 residues. Trimming removed 8 bases from V and 2 bases from J, with 6 bases in between. In germline, CDR1 is SNHLY, CDR2 FYNNEI.

The rearrangement joins TRBV20-1 to TRBJ2-1; perhaps TRBD2 as D (6 bases). The CDR3 length is 16 residues. CDR1 and CDR2 from the germline V gene are DFQATT and SNEGSKA (reference sequence). This CDR3 reads CCVRGPAPGERNEQFF. CDR3 bases: TGCTGCGTTAGAGGCCCCGCCCCGGGAGAAAGAAATGAGCAGTTCTTC.

The genes are TRBV5-6 and TRBJ2-2; weak D call: TRBD1 (6 bases). The V and J ends lost 0 bases and 4 bases respectively, with 16 bases between them. The length of the CDR3 is 17 residues. Germline V lookup: CDR1 SGHDT, CDR2 YYEEEE. The CDR3 DNA sequence: TGTGCCAGCAGCTTGGTCAGGGGCCTATCGATCACCGGGGAGCTGTTTTTT. Translation gives CASSLVRGLSITGELFF.

The chain couples TRBV5-1 to TRBJ2-5; TRBD2 might be the D (5 bases). The CDR3 is made up of 15 amino acids. CDR1 and CDR2 (germline): SGHRS, YFSETQ. Trimming removed 2 bases from V and 2 bases from J, with 13 bases in between. CDR3 sequence reads: CASSFGRGFQETQYF. CDR3 nucleotides: TGCGCCAGCAGCTTCGGCCGGGGATTTCAAGAGACCCAGTACTTC.

This clonotype was seen ten or more times. J is TRBJ2-7 and V is TRBV12-3 or TRBV12-4, with D perhaps matching TRBD1 (6 bases). The germline V and J ends were trimmed by 3 bases and 2 bases, with 14 bases remaining between them. This CDR3 is built from 15 residues. In DNA, the CDR3 is TGTGCCAGCAGTTTTCCAAGTACAGGGACCTACGAGCAGTACTTC. Its translation is CASSFPSTGTYEQYF.

The chain employs TRBV24-1 and TRBJ2-4; 9 bases fit TRBD2. This CDR3 region has 22 residues. In germline, CDR1 is KGHDR, CDR2 SFDVKD. CDR3 in DNA: TGTGGCGCCTGTGATTTTATGGACTGGCCTAGCGGGGCCCGTAGGGCCAAAAACATTCAGTACTTC. It translates to CGACDFMDWPSGARRAKNIQYF.

This clonotype has more than one count but fewer than ten. V gene TRBV27 combines with J gene TRBJ2-1; 11 bases agree with TRBD1. The CDR3 is made up of 14 amino acids. The V gene end was trimmed by 9 bases and the J gene end by 7 bases; junction bases not matched to a gene: 8. Germline CDR1 and CDR2: MNHEY and SMNVEV (reference sequence). As DNA, the CDR3 is TGTGCCAGTGCCACGGACAGGGGGCAAAATGAGCAGTTCTTC. Residues: CASATDRGQNEQFF.

This clonotype was seen many times. The chain uses TRBV10-3 and TRBJ2-5, with 9 bases that match TRBD2. V shed 3 bases and J 1 base; nucleotides not matched to a gene: 6. This CDR3 is built from 16 residues. Germline assignment: CDR1 ENHRY and CDR2 SYGVKD. The CDR3 bases are TGTGCCATCAGTGAAGCCCTAGCGGGACCCCAAGAGACCCAGTACTTC. It is translated as CAISEALAGPQETQYF.

This clonotype appeared a few times. The V gene is TRBV7-8, the J gene TRBJ2-7; D unclear. The CDR3 runs 15 residues. The V end was cut by 3 bases, the J end by 1 base, with 13 bases between. Per germline, CDR1 SGHVS and CDR2 FQNEAQ. The CDR3 is CASSFSRDGSYEQYF. The CDR3 nucleotides read TGTGCCAGCAGCTTTTCCCGCGATGGTTCCTACGAGCAGTACTTC. The whole variable domain, remainder taken from reference TRBV7-8 and TRBJ2-7, is GAGVSQSPRYKVAKRGQDVALRCDPISGHVSLFWYQQALGQGPEFLTYFQNEAQLDKSGLPSDRFFAERPEGSVSTLKIQRTQQEDSAVYLCASSFSRDGSYEQYFGPGTRLTVT.

J is TRBJ2-2 and V is TRBV24-1, with 15 nucleotides matching TRBD2. The length of the CDR3 is 18 residues. Germline CDR1 is KGHDR and CDR2 is SFDVKD. J was trimmed by 5 bases and V by 11 bases; bases with no gene match: 14. CDR3 sequence reads: CAISPGLAGGTLTGELFF. The CDR3 bases are TGTGCCATTTCCCCGGGACTAGCGGGAGGCACGCTGACCGGGGAGCTGTTTTTT.

The chain carries TRBV5-1 and TRBJ1-2; TRBD1 is a possible D gene (5 bases). V was trimmed by 0 bases and J by 8 bases, leaving 11 bases between them. Germline lookup yields CDR1 SGHRS and CDR2 YFSETQ. The CDR3 consists of 13 residues. The CDR3 DNA sequence: TGCGCCAGCAGCTTGGGGACAACCGAGGGCTACACCTTC. Residues: CASSLGTTEGYTF.

Note on this clonotype: The junction departs from germline at one end; a sequencing error may be responsible. The chain is built from TRBV7-7 and TRBJ2-2; D ambiguous. The CDR3 runs to 16 residues. Germline-derived CDR1 and CDR2 are SSHAT and FNYEAQ (reference sequence). The CDR3, as DNA: TGTGCTAGCAGCTTAAGAGCAACTGCGAACACCGGGGAGCTGTTTTTT. It translates to CASSLRATANTGELFF.

The chain links TRBV30 to TRBJ2-1, with 8 nucleotides matching TRBD2. Germline CDR1 and CDR2: GTSNPN and SVGIG (reference sequence). This CDR3 comprises 14 residues. V was pared by 0 bases and J by 8 bases, with 6 bases of the junction left unmatched. CDR3 residues: CAWSVFAGGDEQFF. DNA for the CDR3: TGTGCCTGGAGTGTATTTGCGGGAGGCGATGAGCAGTTCTTC.

The chain is built from TRBV27 and TRBJ2-1; the D gene is possibly TRBD1 (6 bases). The ends were cut back, 7 bases at V and 4 bases at J, with 14 bases in the middle. CDR1 is MNHEY and CDR2 is SMNVEV in the germline V gene (reference sequence). CDR3 length equals 14 residues. The CDR3 is CASTRTGQYNEQFF. As DNA, the CDR3 is TGTGCCAGCACCAGAACGGGACAATACAATGAGCAGTTCTTC.

CDR3 nucleotide sequence: TGCAGTGCTCCGAGAGCGGGAGGGCCAGAGACCCAGTACTTC. This translates into CSAPRAGGPETQYF. V is TRBV20-1 and J is TRBJ2-5; 10 positions agree with TRBD2. The trim removed 5 bases at V and 4 bases at J, leaving 7 bases unmatched. CDR1 and CDR2 (germline): DFQATT, SNEGSKA (reference sequence). The CDR3 totals 14 residues.